Each of the 27 T cell receptor beta chains below was sequenced from the same sample in a study of blood T cell repertoires in COVID-19 (dated by TCRdb to about 2020). The library was made by the immunoSEQ multiplex PCR assay. As stored in TCRdb, this immuneACCESS dataset retains in-frame rearrangements with V and J assigned. A fraction of the clones does not appear; measured against another copy, unresolved V genes explain less than half of the discrepancy, and the remainder lacks a known reason. This sample has approximately 260,000 clones in its table, and 82% of those were observed once. The ten largest clonotypes hold 4.5% to 6% of the sample. The source material was peripheral blood. The receptors were gathered from a woman older than 75 with active or convalescent COVID-19.

This clone was seen only once. The same CDR3 can be traced to other DNA sequences in this sample. V and J are TRBV3-1 (or the pseudogene TRBV3-2) and TRBJ1-5, with D unresolved. The CDR3 runs to 14 residues. Trimming shortened V by 1 base and J by 6 bases, and 10 bases separated the two germline ends. CDR1 is LGHDT and CDR2 is YNNKEL in the germline V gene (reference sequence). As DNA, the CDR3 is TGTGCCAGCAGCCAAGCGGGTATTGGTCAGCCCCAGCATTTT. Its translation is CASSQAGIGQPQHF.

V is TRBV18 and J is TRBJ1-2; D unclear. The V gene lost 2 bases and the J gene lost 4 bases, with 14 bases spanning the gap. Germline-derived CDR1 and CDR2 are KGHSH and LQKENI. This CDR3 is 15 amino acids long. The CDR3 protein is CASSPEGFTSYGYTF. The CDR3 nucleotides read TGTGCCAGCTCACCAGAGGGATTCACCTCCTATGGCTACACCTTC.

The chain combines TRBV6-1 with TRBJ1-4, with D unclear. Per the germline V gene, CDR1 is MNHNS and CDR2 is SASEGT. V was trimmed by 2 bases and J by 2 bases, leaving 6 bases between them. The CDR3 covers 14 residues. This CDR3 reads CASSEFLTNEKLFF. In DNA, the CDR3 is TGTGCCAGCAGTGAATTCCTTACTAATGAAAAACTGTTTTTT.

This chain uses TRBV29-1 with TRBJ2-1, with TRBD2 identical over 11 bases. CDR1 and CDR2 from the germline V gene are SQVTM and ANQGSEA. The ends lost 7 bases at V and 9 bases at J; junction bases unmatched: 5. The CDR3 sequence is 12 residues long. DNA for the CDR3: TGCAGCGCGTTAGCGGGGGGGTTTGAGCAGTTCTTC. Translating it yields CSALAGGFEQFF.

The chain recombines TRBV28 with TRBJ2-7; 7 positions agree with TRBD1. The germline gives CDR1 MDHEN, CDR2 SYDVKM. The CDR3 runs 15 residues. The junction had 10 bases not matched to a gene; V was cut back by 6 bases and J by 2 bases. The chain's CDR3 is CASSSTGTATYEQYF. The CDR3 DNA sequence: TGTGCCAGCAGCTCAACAGGGACAGCCACCTACGAGCAGTACTTC.

In its sample, this clone was seen once. The chain combines TRBV27 with TRBJ1-6; 8 nucleotides agree with TRBD1. Germline CDR1 reads MNHEY; CDR2 reads SMNVEV (reference sequence). The CDR3 covers 15 residues. After removal of 5 bases from V and 6 bases from J, the junction contained 6 bases not matched to a gene. The CDR3 bases are TGTGCCAGCAGTGTAGCTCAGGGGGCTAATTCACCCCTCCACTTT. It translates to CASSVAQGANSPLHF.

This chain links TRBV3-1 (or the pseudogene TRBV3-2) with TRBJ2-7, with TRBD1 as a possible D gene (6 bases). Germline V gene data show CDR1 as LGHDT and CDR2 as YNNKEL (reference sequence). The CDR3 has 16 residues. V was clipped by 0 bases and J by 6 bases, with 18 bases between them. The CDR3 bases are TGTGCCAGCAGCCAAGATTATGGACAGCGGCCCACCGAGCAGTACTTC. This translates into CASSQDYGQRPTEQYF.

As regards this clone: Other nucleotide sequences from this sample produce the same CDR3. The chain has TRBV7-9 and TRBJ1-2; 7 nucleotides agree with TRBD1. J was trimmed by 3 bases and V by 6 bases; bases with no gene match: 4. Per the germline V gene, CDR1 is SEHNR and CDR2 is FQNEAQ (reference sequence). This CDR3 spans 13 amino acids. The CDR3 loop is CASSLGTDYGYTF. CDR3 DNA sequence: TGTGCCAGCAGTCTCGGGACAGACTATGGCTACACCTTC.

This clone was counted only a few times. The CDR3 DNA reads TGTGCCAGCAGCTTTCGGGGGGCTGTAGGCTATGGCTACACCTTC. Protein: CASSFRGAVGYGYTF. This chain joins TRBV7-2 and TRBJ1-2, with D possibly being TRBD1 (6 bases). The CDR3 has 15 residues. Trimming removed 3 bases at V and 4 bases at J, with 15 bases between. Germline lookup yields CDR1 SGHTA and CDR2 FQGNSA.

This CDR3 is CAIRELDSTNYGYTF. DNA for the CDR3: TGTGCCATCAGGGAATTAGACTCGACTAACTATGGCTACACCTTC. This chain links TRBV10-3 with TRBJ1-2; no clear D. The V gene's germline CDR1 is ENHRY and CDR2 SYGVKD. This CDR3 region has 15 residues. V lost 6 bases and J lost 0, with 14 bases in between.

The rearrangement links TRBV10-3 to TRBJ1-1, with 10 bases lining up with TRBD1. Germline V gene sequence: CDR1 ENHRY, CDR2 SYGVKD. This CDR3 contains 15 residues. With 6 bases clipped from V and 1 base from J, the junction kept 5 bases outside the gene matches. CDR3 region: CAIRTTGGGNTEAFF. The CDR3 nucleotides are TGTGCCATCAGGACGACAGGGGGCGGGAACACTGAAGCTTTCTTT.

This sequence joins TRBV29-1 and TRBJ1-1; a possible D gene is TRBD1 (6 bases). Per germline, CDR1 SQVTM and CDR2 ANQGSEA. The V gene lost 4 bases and the J gene lost 4 bases, with 7 bases spanning the gap. This CDR3 has 11 residues. CDR3 sequence (DNA): TGCAGCGTTGTCAGGGGCACTGAAGCTTTCTTT. Translation gives CSVVRGTEAFF.

The table lists this clone with a count of one. V gene TRBV19 combines with J gene TRBJ2-1, with TRBD2 matching over 13 bases. The CDR3 runs 17 residues. The V gene end was trimmed by 3 bases and the J gene end by 6 bases; junction bases not matched to a gene: 8. Germline lookup yields CDR1 LNHDA and CDR2 SQIVND (reference sequence). In nucleotides, the CDR3 is TGTGCCAGTAGTATCCTTCCACTAGCGGGGGGGCTCAATGAGCAGTTCTTC. It codes for CASSILPLAGGLNEQFF.

CDR3 sequence reads: CASSFPGTGGKETQYF. In DNA, the CDR3 is TGTGCCAGCAGCTTTCCCGGGACAGGGGGCAAAGAGACCCAGTACTTC. This chain joins TRBV5-4 and TRBJ2-5, with TRBD1 identical over 12 bases. The CDR3 runs to 16 residues. Germline trimming cut 2 bases from V and 3 bases from J; bases unmatched to any gene: 5. CDR1 is SGHNT and CDR2 is YYREEE in the germline V gene (reference sequence).

In nucleotides, the CDR3 is TGCAGCGTCGCCCCGGGACTAGCTACGGCCGGGGAGCTGTTTTTT. As protein: CSVAPGLATAGELFF. The V gene is TRBV29-1, the J gene TRBJ2-2, with 9 bases matching TRBD2. This CDR3 contains 15 residues. Germline V CDR1 and CDR2: SQVTM, ANQGSEA. After removal of 6 bases from V and 6 bases from J, the junction contained 11 bases not matched to a gene.

The DNA for the CDR3 is TGTGCCAGCAACCCCCAGGCTTCCACAGATACGCAGTATTTT. This encodes CASNPQASTDTQYF. V gene TRBV6-5 combines with J gene TRBJ2-3; no firm D call. V shed 7 bases and J shed 2 bases, with 13 bases lying between them. CDR3 length: 14 amino acids. Germline CDR1 MNHEY, CDR2 SVGAGI.

CDR3 protein: CASIRGGEWTNEKLFF. CDR3 DNA: TGTGCCAGTATAAGGGGAGGGGAGTGGACTAATGAAAAACTGTTTTTT. The chain recombines TRBV19 with TRBJ1-4; TRBD1 might be the D (5 bases). The V and J ends lost 7 bases and 2 bases respectively, with 17 bases between them. The CDR3 runs 16 residues. The germline CDR1 and CDR2 sequences are LNHDA and SQIVND (reference sequence).

This clone was recorded only once. The V gene is TRBV27, the J gene TRBJ2-1, with a weak D call TRBD1 (6 bases). The length of the CDR3 is 15 residues. Germline-derived CDR1 and CDR2 are MNHEY and SMNVEV (reference sequence). V was trimmed by 2 bases and J by 7 bases, leaving 15 bases between them. CDR3 sequence (DNA): TGTGCCAGCAGTTTAAACAGGGTCCCTACAAATGAGCAGTTCTTC. This translates into CASSLNRVPTNEQFF.

The chain links TRBV18 to TRBJ1-5, with D possibly matching TRBD1 (5 bases). The V end lost 6 bases, the J end lost 3 bases, and 21 bases lay between the germline ends. In germline, CDR1 is KGHSH, CDR2 LQKENI. The CDR3 runs to 17 residues. CDR3: CASSPSRGGGDNQPQHF. CDR3 nucleotide sequence: TGTGCCAGCTCTCCCTCCCGGGGCGGAGGGGACAATCAGCCCCAGCATTTT.

The chain carries TRBV24-1 and TRBJ1-4; 8 bases agree with TRBD1. CDR3 size: 15 residues. Looked up from germline, CDR1 is KGHDR and CDR2 is SFDVKD. Trimming took 2 bases from V and 7 from J; bases not matched to a gene: 5. CDR3 DNA sequence: TGTGCCACCAGTGATTCCAGGGGGCCAGGTGAAAAACTGTTTTTT. Translating it yields CATSDSRGPGEKLFF.

This rearrangement joins TRBV9 to TRBJ1-1, with TRBD1 identical over 7 bases. Looked up from germline, CDR1 is SGDLS and CDR2 is YYNGEE. J lost 2 bases, V lost 0 bases, and 4 bases had no gene match. This CDR3 has 15 residues. The CDR3 loop is CASSVVGTVNTEAFF. CDR3 DNA sequence: TGTGCCAGCAGCGTAGTAGGGACAGTTAACACTGAAGCTTTCTTT.

This clone has just a few counts. J is TRBJ1-2 and V is TRBV18; D may be TRBD1 (6 bases). The CDR3 is made up of 16 amino acids. The V end lost 2 bases, the J end lost 2 bases, and 15 bases lay between the germline ends. Germline CDR1 is KGHSH and CDR2 is LQKENI. Here the CDR3 DNA reads TGTGCCAGCTCACCATTTCAGGGGAGTAAAAACTATGGCTACACCTTC. It is translated as CASSPFQGSKNYGYTF. The variable domain in full, with the rest retrieved from reference TRBV18 and TRBJ1-2, is NAGVMQNPRHLVRRRGQEARLRCSPMKGHSHVYWYRQLPEEGLKFMVYLQKENIIDESGMPKERFSAEFPKEGPSILRIQQVVRGDSAAYFCASSPFQGSKNYGYTFGSGTRLTVV.

This clone was counted a few times. The chain links TRBV28 to TRBJ1-5; TRBD1 matches at 7 bases. V lost 5 bases and J lost 1; bases outside the gene matches: 5. Germline assignment: CDR1 MDHEN and CDR2 SYDVKM. The CDR3 sequence is 15 residues long. CDR3 sequence: CASSLGTASNQPQHF. In DNA form, the CDR3 reads TGTGCCAGCAGTCTCGGGACAGCAAGCAATCAGCCCCAGCATTTT. Complete variable domain (other parts from reference TRBV28 and TRBJ1-5): DVKVTQSSRYLVKRTGEKVFLECVQDMDHENMFWYRQDPGLGLRLIYFSYDVKMKEKGDIPEGYSVSREKKERFSLILESASTNQTSMYLCASSLGTASNQPQHFGDGTRLSIL.

The rearrangement links TRBV7-9 to TRBJ1-5; 9 nucleotides match TRBD1. V gave up 4 bases and J gave up 4 bases; unmatched junction bases: 2. Germline V CDR1 and CDR2: SEHNR, FQNEAQ (reference sequence). This CDR3 contains 14 residues. The CDR3 is CASSSGTGNQPQHF. As DNA, the CDR3 is TGTGCCAGCAGCTCCGGGACAGGGAATCAGCCCCAGCATTTT.

V usage is TRBV3-1 (or the pseudogene TRBV3-2) and J usage is TRBJ2-1, with TRBD2 identical over 8 bases. This CDR3 comprises 16 residues. The ends lost 4 bases at V and 4 bases at J; junction bases unmatched: 9. The V gene's germline CDR1 is LGHDT and CDR2 YNNKEL (reference sequence). In DNA form, the CDR3 reads TGTGCCAGCAGCCGCCGGGGGGGCGTGGGGTACAATGAGCAGTTCTTC. Its translation: CASSRRGGVGYNEQFF.

The chain recombines TRBV5-1 with TRBJ1-2; 7 positions match TRBD1. Per germline, CDR1 SGHRS and CDR2 YFSETQ. V shed 3 bases, J shed 6 bases, and the junction held 2 bases outside the gene matches. The CDR3 is made up of 12 amino acids. CDR3 protein: CASSYDRDGYTF. CDR3 DNA: TGCGCCAGCAGCTATGACAGGGATGGCTACACCTTC.

The rearrangement uses TRBV4-1 and TRBJ1-5, with 8 bases lining up with TRBD1. The germline CDR1 and CDR2 sequences are MGHRA and YSYEKL. There are 17 residues in the CDR3. Trimming at V came to 0 bases and at J to 2 bases, leaving 6 bases not matched to a gene. The DNA for the CDR3 is TGCGCCAGCAGCCAAGAAATAACAGGGGGAGGCAATCAGCCCCAGCATTTT. This sequence encodes CASSQEITGGGNQPQHF.